These 2 T cell receptor beta chains were all obtained from the same sample, sequenced in a study of early T cells in non-severe SARS-CoV-2 infection (dated by TCRdb to the early 2020s). Library preparation was by 5' RACE. Sequencer: NextSeq 500. In-frame beta chains were kept once TCRdb had trimmed the public reads at Q25 with fastp and called clones with MiXCR. A single entry per CDR3 protein holds the most common genes and DNA from its merged rows. Across this sample there are approximately 33,000 distinct CDR3 sequences, with just under 4% seen only once. Over 8% of the sample is taken by the ten largest. The sequenced material came from whole blood. Receptor source: an adult who was a healthcare worker with PCR-confirmed SARS-CoV-2 infection or an uninfected control (not recorded which).

This chain connects TRBV7-9 to TRBJ1-3, with 9 bases matching TRBD1. With 1 base clipped from V and 2 bases from J, the junction kept 6 bases outside the gene matches. The CDR3 totals 17 residues. The germline CDR1 and CDR2 sequences are SEHNR and FQNEAQ (reference sequence). CDR3 loop: CASSLGTGGAAGNTIYF. The CDR3 DNA reads TGTGCCAGCAGCTTAGGAACAGGGGGCGCGGCTGGAAACACCATATATTTT.

This clonotype was seen ten or more times. The rearrangement uses TRBV7-2 and TRBJ1-1, with a tentative D call TRBD1 (6 bases). CDR1 SGHTA and CDR2 FQGNSA come from the germline V gene. This CDR3 has 15 amino acids. With 5 bases removed from V and 1 base from J, the gap between germline ends came to 14 bases. CDR3 in DNA: TGTGCCAGCAGCCGAGGGGGGACACAGAACACTGAAGCTTTCTTT. The encoded protein is CASSRGGTQNTEAFF. Supplemented by reference TRBV7-2 and TRBJ1-1, the full variable domain reads GAGVSQSPSNKVTEKGKDVELRCDPISGHTALYWYRQSLGQGLEFLIYFQGNSAPDKSGLPSDRFSAERTGGSVSTLTIQRTQQEDSAVYLCASSRGGTQNTEAFFGQGTRLTVV.